The clone carrying this TCR beta chain was counted a few times. V lost 6 bases to trimming and J lost 3 bases; unmatched junction nucleotides: 5. There are 13 residues in the CDR3. Germline V CDR1 and CDR2: DFQATT, SNEGSKA (reference sequence). Both iRepertoire HTBI primers and Arm-PCR of CDR3 regions were used to build the TCR beta libraries. Via MiXCR, TCRdb re-called the multiplex PCR reads, giving one row per CDR3 protein. The sample contains 400,000 to 500,000 distinct CDR3 sequences, about 15% of which appear only once. Noted time point: newly diagnosed GD, antithyroid drugs for less than 3 months. RNA isolated from PBMCs was used to make the TCR library. The sample originates from a study of regulatory T cells in long-lasting Graves disease. The sample was also linked to a second study, of T cells in Graves' hyperthyroidism and ophthalmopathy. Per that paper: First-round RT-PCR of the TCR CDR3 relied on the HTBI primer set.

The rearrangement links TRBV20-1 to TRBJ2-1; 7 nucleotides match TRBD2. The clonotype comes from a woman aged 18-35 years with Graves disease. The sample was peripheral blood mononuclear cells (PBMCs), taken at new diagnosis, from a patient treated with antithyroid drugs. CDR3 nucleotide sequence: TGCAGTGCGAAAGGGGACTACTACAATGAGCAGTTCTTC. This translates into CSAKGDYYNEQFF.